The 3 T cell receptor beta chains presented below share a single source sample, sequenced in a study of blood T cell repertoires in COVID-19 (dated by TCRdb to the early 2020s). Receptor libraries were prepared by the immunoSEQ multiplex PCR assay. TCRdb obtained this table from immuneACCESS and retained in-frame rearrangements with V and J assigned. These tables miss some clones; where compared with another copy, unresolved V genes account for less than half of the shortfall, and the remainder is unexplained. This sample comprises roughly 220,000 clones, around 82% of them detected only once. The ten largest clones take up 4.3% of the sample. Sequencing used PBMCs or T cells enriched from blood (not recorded which). Receptors originate from a man in his thirties or forties with acute COVID-19.

This clone was recorded once. This sequence joins TRBV3-1 (or the pseudogene TRBV3-2) and TRBJ2-3; 12 bases match TRBD2. The CDR3 runs 18 residues. Germline V gives CDR1 LGHDT, CDR2 YNNKEL (reference sequence). Germline trimming cut 3 bases from V and 4 bases from J; bases unmatched to any gene: 11. The DNA for the CDR3 is TGTGCCAGCAGCCACCACATGGCTAGCGGGGGGGATTCAGATACGCAGTATTTT. Translation: CASSHHMASGGDSDTQYF.

V is TRBV19 and J is TRBJ1-3, with D unclear. This CDR3 is built from 16 residues. Germline values: CDR1 LNHDA, CDR2 SQIVND (reference sequence). Trimming removed 4 bases at V and 0 bases at J, with 13 bases between. CDR3 amino acids: CASSKLKSYSGNTIYF. The CDR3 region has the DNA TGTGCCAGTAGTAAATTAAAGAGCTACTCTGGAAACACCATATATTTT.

This clone was detected only once. This rearrangement joins TRBV5-1 to TRBJ1-1; tentative D call: TRBD1 (6 bases). This CDR3 has 14 amino acids. V was pared by 4 bases and J by 1 base, with 11 bases between. CDR1 is SGHRS, CDR2 YFSETQ, per germline. This chain's CDR3 is CASSPGGANTEAFF. CDR3 bases: TGCGCCAGCAGCCCGGGGGGCGCGAACACTGAAGCTTTCTTT.